The next 25 T cell receptor beta chains were all read from a single sample in a study of Ad26.COV2.S vaccination and SARS-CoV-2 variants. The protocol was immunoSEQ multiplex PCR, while the TCRdb copy is restricted to in-frame clones and leaves out a portion. The table lists about 350,000 clones, approximately 86% of them singletons, with around 10% in the top ten. Treatment given: some 20 received Ad26.COV2.S at low or high dose, single or two shots; roughly five received placebo; per-sample allocation not given. Specimens were obtained on day 63 following the first vaccine or placebo injection. The source was peripheral blood, collected in a trial of Ad26.COV2.S vaccine versus placebo. These receptors were collected from a person aged 18 to 65 who received the Ad26.COV2.S COVID-19 vaccine or a placebo.

This chain links TRBV28 with TRBJ2-5; possibly TRBD1 for D (6 bases). Germline-derived CDR1 and CDR2 are MDHEN and SYDVKM. Trimming left V 5 bases short and J 4 bases short, with 23 bases between. The CDR3 is made up of 17 amino acids. The CDR3 bases are TGTGCCAGCAGTCCACCTTTGGGCAGGGGTGGTGTAGAGACCCAGTACTTC. Translated, it gives CASSPPLGRGGVETQYF.

This chain joins TRBV7-9 and TRBJ1-5; D is ambiguous. Germline values: CDR1 SEHNR, CDR2 FQNEAQ (reference sequence). The CDR3 has 12 amino acids. Trimming pared 4 bases from V and 8 bases from J, leaving 9 bases between. The CDR3 DNA follows: TGTGCCAGCAGCTCAAGCCGGGAGCCCCAGCATTTT. Protein sequence: CASSSSREPQHF.

V gene TRBV28 combines with J gene TRBJ2-1; TRBD2 might be the D (5 bases). Trimming cost V 5 bases and J 8 bases, with 22 bases left between them. Per the germline V gene, CDR1 is MDHEN and CDR2 is SYDVKM. The CDR3 extends over 16 amino acids. In nucleotides, the CDR3 is TGTGCCAGCAGTCCTCAACTCGGGAAGAAAATGGATGAGCAGTTCTTC. Translating gives CASSPQLGKKMDEQFF.

CDR3 amino acids: CASSGGPAGNTIYF. In nucleotides, the CDR3 is TGTGCCAGCAGTGGGGGACCTGCTGGAAACACCATATATTTT. The rearrangement links TRBV2 to TRBJ1-3, with D perhaps matching TRBD1 (5 bases). The length of the CDR3 is 14 residues. Trimming took 4 bases from V and 2 from J, leaving 9 bases between them. The germline V gene encodes CDR1 SNHLY and CDR2 FYNNEI.

This sequence joins TRBV7-8 and TRBJ1-1, with 7 bases fitting TRBD1. The germline gives CDR1 SGHVS, CDR2 FQNEAQ. The CDR3 covers 16 residues. J lost 8 bases, V lost 1 base, and 13 bases had no gene match. The CDR3 nucleotides are TGTGCCAGCAGCTTAGAGGGGACAGCGGCTCAAGGAGAAGCTTTCTTT. Amino acid sequence: CASSLEGTAAQGEAFF.

The chain joins TRBV7-9 to TRBJ2-5, with TRBD1 as a possible D gene (5 bases). V lost 5 bases and J 5 bases, leaving 18 bases between the germline ends. Germline V CDR1 and CDR2: SEHNR, FQNEAQ (reference sequence). CDR3 length: 15 amino acids. The DNA of the CDR3 is TGTGCCAGCAGCCCCCAGGGTGGGCTCGGGGAGACCCAGTACTTC. This translates into CASSPQGGLGETQYF.

The J gene is TRBJ1-2, the V gene TRBV28; D not certain. The length of the CDR3 is 14 residues. The ends were cut back, 4 bases at V and 1 base at J, with 10 bases in the middle. The germline CDR1 and CDR2 sequences are MDHEN and SYDVKM. The DNA for the CDR3 is TGTGCCAGCAGTTCAGGTGATTTTAACTATGGCTACACCTTC. Encoded protein: CASSSGDFNYGYTF.

V and J are TRBV5-1 and TRBJ2-6; 7 nucleotides match TRBD2. This CDR3 region has 18 residues. Per germline, CDR1 SGHRS and CDR2 YFSETQ. V was pared by 4 bases and J by 0 bases, with 10 bases of the junction left unmatched. This CDR3 reads CASSGGVAPTSGANVLTF. For the CDR3, the DNA is TGCGCCAGCAGCGGGGGGGTCGCGCCAACCTCTGGGGCCAACGTCCTGACTTTC.

The chain links TRBV5-1 to TRBJ2-5; D not certain. CDR1 is SGHRS, CDR2 YFSETQ, per germline. The ends were cut back, 3 bases at V and 1 base at J, with 16 bases in the middle. This CDR3 is 16 amino acids long. The CDR3 bases are TGCGCCAGCAGCTACCACCGGAACACCGCCCAAGAGACCCAGTACTTC. This translates into CASSYHRNTAQETQYF.

V is TRBV18 and J is TRBJ2-7; weak D call: TRBD1 (6 bases). The V gene's germline CDR1 is KGHSH and CDR2 LQKENI. Trimming cost V 3 bases and J 2 bases, with 11 bases left between them. The CDR3 runs to 14 residues. The CDR3 is CASSPGTSAYEQYF. The CDR3, as DNA: TGTGCCAGCTCACCGGGGACATCGGCCTACGAGCAGTACTTC.

This rearrangement joins TRBV12-3 or TRBV12-4 to TRBJ1-1; the D gene is possibly TRBD1 (5 bases). Deletions cut 6 bases from V and 6 bases from J, with 14 bases between. The CDR3 runs to 13 residues. CDR3 nucleotides: TGTGCCAGCAGGTCCCGGGGCCCAGCTGAAGCTTTCTTT. Translation gives CASRSRGPAEAFF.

The chain uses TRBV7-9 and TRBJ2-3; 10 bases are shared with TRBD2. V gave up 4 bases and J gave up 2 bases; unmatched junction bases: 3. This CDR3 has 15 residues. Germline values: CDR1 SEHNR, CDR2 FQNEAQ (reference sequence). The CDR3 sequence is CASSSSGGLTDTQYF. The CDR3 DNA reads as TGTGCCAGCAGCTCTAGCGGGGGACTCACAGATACGCAGTATTTT.

The rearrangement uses TRBV27 and TRBJ1-5; 7 nucleotides agree with TRBD1. V was pared by 6 bases and J by 0 bases, with 5 bases of the junction left unmatched. Per germline, CDR1 MNHEY and CDR2 SMNVEV (reference sequence). The CDR3 is 15 residues long. The CDR3 protein is CASSRGGFSNQPQHF. As DNA, the CDR3 is TGTGCCAGCAGCCGAGGGGGCTTTAGCAATCAGCCCCAGCATTTT.

V and J are TRBV3-1 (or the pseudogene TRBV3-2) and TRBJ1-1; TRBD1 matches at 9 bases. CDR1 LGHDT and CDR2 YNNKEL come from the germline V gene (reference sequence). V lost 0 bases, J lost 0 bases, and 17 bases stayed unmatched. This CDR3 region has 21 residues. CDR3 sequence reads: CASSQDRWDRVTPRVNTEAFF. The CDR3 DNA reads TGTGCCAGCAGCCAAGATCGTTGGGACAGGGTTACGCCTCGGGTGAACACTGAAGCTTTCTTT.

V is TRBV28 and J is TRBJ2-7, with D unresolved. The CDR3 totals 15 residues. CDR1 MDHEN and CDR2 SYDVKM come from the germline V gene. The V gene lost 7 bases and the J gene lost 3 bases, with 19 bases spanning the gap. The CDR3 region is CASTPDRMILYEQYF. The CDR3 DNA is TGTGCCAGCACCCCGGACCGAATGATCCTCTACGAGCAGTACTTC.

The rearrangement joins TRBV28 to TRBJ1-1, with 7 positions matching TRBD1. Germline V gene sequence: CDR1 MDHEN, CDR2 SYDVKM. V shed 6 bases, J shed 8 bases, and the junction held 6 bases outside the gene matches. The CDR3 covers 12 residues. CDR3 region: CASRDRFQEAFF. The CDR3 DNA reads as TGTGCCAGCAGGGACAGGTTTCAGGAAGCTTTCTTT.

The chain employs TRBV18 and TRBJ2-7; 9 bases are shared with TRBD2. After removal of 2 bases from V and 4 bases from J, the junction contained 6 bases not matched to a gene. Germline V CDR1 and CDR2: KGHSH, LQKENI. This CDR3 has 15 amino acids. The CDR3 coding sequence is TGTGCCAGCTCACCAAGGCTAGCGGGGATATACGAGCAGTACTTC. Amino acids: CASSPRLAGIYEQYF.

The gene calls are TRBV2 and TRBJ2-7, with 11 bases fitting TRBD2. V was pared by 6 bases and J by 3 bases, with 7 bases of the junction left unmatched. Germline-derived CDR1 and CDR2 are SNHLY and FYNNEI. The CDR3 runs 15 residues. The CDR3 nucleotides read TGTGCCAGCAGCGAATTAGCGGGAGGGCGCTACGAGCAGTACTTC. It specifies CASSELAGGRYEQYF. Based on the CDR3 plus reference TRBV2 and TRBJ2-7, the full variable domain is EPEVTQTPSHQVTQMGQEVILRCVPISNHLYFYWYRQILGQKVEFLVSFYNNEISEKSEIFDDQFSVERPDGSNFTLKIRSTKLEDSAMYFCASSELAGGRYEQYFGPGTRLTVT.

The chain couples TRBV24-1 to TRBJ2-5, with D possibly being TRBD2 (6 bases). The CDR3 runs 14 residues. Trimming took off 4 bases at V and 5 bases at J, with 13 bases between the two ends. Germline V gene lookup returns CDR1 KGHDR and CDR2 SFDVKD. The CDR3 nucleotides read TGTGCCACCAGTGAGGCAATGGGGAGGGAGACCCAGTACTTC. This codes for CATSEAMGRETQYF.

V gene TRBV19 combines with J gene TRBJ2-7; TRBD1 or TRBD2 may be the D gene (6 bases each). V lost 5 bases to trimming and J lost 2 bases, with 25 bases between them. CDR1 LNHDA and CDR2 SQIVND come from the germline V gene (reference sequence). The length of the CDR3 is 18 residues. In DNA form, the CDR3 reads TGTGCCAGTAGTTTTACTAGCCTTACAATAGGACAGACCTACGAGCAGTACTTC. Translated, it gives CASSFTSLTIGQTYEQYF.

This sequence joins TRBV4-3 and TRBJ2-5; no clear D gene. V shed 0 bases and J shed 4 bases, with 6 bases lying between them. Germline V gives CDR1 LGHNA, CDR2 YSLEER. The CDR3 has 13 residues. The CDR3 DNA reads TGCGCCAGCAGCCAAGAGCCCGGAGAGACCCAGTACTTC. Translated: CASSQEPGETQYF.

The rearrangement uses TRBV30 and TRBJ2-1; the match to TRBD2 covers 7 bases. Trimming at V came to 4 bases and at J to 7 bases, leaving 13 bases not matched to a gene. In germline, CDR1 is GTSNPN, CDR2 SVGIG (reference sequence). This CDR3 region has 15 residues. DNA of the CDR3: TGTGCCTGGAAACCTTTGGGGGGGAGCGGGAATGAGCAGTTCTTC. Protein: CAWKPLGGSGNEQFF.

The V and J genes are TRBV29-1 and TRBJ1-1; D gene uncertain. Trimming stripped 7 bases from V and 0 bases from J, with 15 bases between. Germline V gene sequence: CDR1 SQVTM, CDR2 ANQGSEA. This CDR3 region has 14 residues. The CDR3 protein is CSAEDDVMNTEAFF. In nucleotides, the CDR3 is TGCAGCGCGGAGGATGATGTCATGAACACTGAAGCTTTCTTT.

The rearrangement joins TRBV13 to TRBJ2-7; D is possibly TRBD2 (6 bases). CDR3 length equals 14 residues. Germline assignment: CDR1 PRHDT and CDR2 FYEKMQ (reference sequence). The germline V and J ends were trimmed by 5 bases and 1 base, with 12 bases remaining between them. The CDR3 DNA is TGTGCCAGCAGCCCGGAGGGAGGATCCTACGAGCAGTACTTC. Translated: CASSPEGGSYEQYF. Looking up the rest from reference TRBV13 and TRBJ2-7 gives the full variable domain: AAGVIQSPRHLIKEKRETATLKCYPIPRHDTVYWYQQGPGQDPQFLISFYEKMQSDKGSIPDRFSAQQFSDYHSELNMSSLELGDSALYFCASSPEGGSYEQYFGPGTRLTVT.

The chain recombines TRBV5-8 with TRBJ1-2, with D perhaps TRBD1 (6 bases). V was clipped by 4 bases and J by 2 bases, with 9 bases between them. CDR3 length: 13 amino acids. The germline V gene encodes CDR1 SGHTS and CDR2 YDEGEE. This CDR3 reads CASSHGQNYGYTF. DNA for the CDR3: TGTGCCAGCAGCCACGGACAGAACTATGGCTACACCTTC.